Listed below are T cell receptor beta chains from one sample, sequenced in a study of CD8 T cells in Susac syndrome. TCRdb redid the calling of the immunoSEQ multiplex PCR reads with MiXCR, one entry per CDR3 protein. The table lists hundreds of thousands of distinct CDR3 sequences, approximately 85% of them singletons. Sequencing input: CD8+ T cells from PBMCs. Source of these receptors: a human donor with multiple sclerosis. Both conserved end residues are part of each CDR3. The D gene is left open where the match is weak. Size is stated for part of the rows, as once, few or many counts, or as a class when the clone is expanded.

j_gene,abundance,v_gene,d_gene,CDR3nt,CDR3aa
TRBJ1-1,once,TRBV30,TRBD1,TGTGCCAGAGATTCCGGGACAGGGGTCACTGAAGCTTTCTTT,CARDSGTGVTEAFF
TRBJ2-4,NA,TRBV11-2,NA,TGTGCCAGCAGCTTACTTCTGGACCGCGGAAACATTCAGTACTTC,CASSLLLDRGNIQYF
TRBJ1-2,NA,TRBV5-8,NA,TGTGCCAGCAGCTTGGCCTACCGCGGGGAAGTGTGGGGCTACACCTTC,CASSLAYRGEVWGYTF
TRBJ1-4,NA,TRBV2,NA,TGTGCCAGCAGTGACGCAGGTGTGGGTATTAAGGAAAAACTGTTTTTT,CASSDAGVGIKEKLFF
TRBJ1-1,NA,TRBV11-2,NA,TGTGCCAGCAGCTCCTACTCTCAGGGGAACACTGAAGCTTTCTTT,CASSSYSQGNTEAFF
TRBJ2-1,once,TRBV6-5,TRBD1,TGTGCCAGCAGTTACTTACCGGGACAGGGGGCCAGAAATGAGCAGTTCTTC,CASSYLPGQGARNEQFF
TRBJ2-1,NA,TRBV7-2,TRBD2,TGTGCCAGCAGCCCATTGGGCGGGAGTGGGAATGAGCAGTTCTTC,CASSPLGGSGNEQFF
TRBJ2-3,NA,TRBV6-5,NA,TGTGCCAGCAGTTACGGCCCCAGGGGGGTAGCGGATACGCAGTATTTT,CASSYGPRGVADTQYF
TRBJ2-5,few,TRBV4-1,TRBD1,TGCGCCAGCAGCCAAGACAGGGGGCCGGGAGAGACCCAGTACTTC,CASSQDRGPGETQYF
TRBJ2-7,NA,TRBV4-1,NA,TGCGCCAGCAGCCAAGTTCCGCACTACGAGCAGTACTTC,CASSQVPHYEQYF
TRBJ2-3,few,TRBV6-5,NA,TGTGCCAGCAGTTACCTACCATGGTCAGCGGGTACGGAGTATTTT,CASSYLPWSAGTEYF
TRBJ2-3,NA,TRBV6-1,NA,TGTGCCAGCAGTGAAGAAAGAGGGGGGGCGGCAGATACGCAGTATTTT,CASSEERGGAADTQYF
TRBJ2-3,NA,TRBV30,NA,TGTGCCTGGAGTGTAATCCGTCCGGATACGCAGTATTTT,CAWSVIRPDTQYF
TRBJ2-2,NA,TRBV19,NA,TGTGCCAGTAGTAAGGGAGCAGAGAACACCGGGGAGCTGTTTTTT,CASSKGAENTGELFF
TRBJ2-3,NA,TRBV27,NA,TGTGCCAGCAGTTTAATCTCGACAGGACACACAGATACGCAGTATTTT,CASSLISTGHTDTQYF
TRBJ2-1,NA,TRBV12-3/TRBV12-4,TRBD1,TGTGCCAGCAGTTTAGCGGGACAGGGCAATGAGCAGTTCTTC,CASSLAGQGNEQFF
TRBJ2-1,few,TRBV11-1,NA,TGTGCCAGCAGCTTATTGGGGGGCTCCTACAATGAGCAGTTCTTC,CASSLLGGSYNEQFF
TRBJ2-3,few,TRBV27,TRBD2,TGCGCCAGCAGCTTATCTAGCGGGAGGGCAGATACGCAGTATTTT,CASSLSSGRADTQYF
TRBJ2-5,NA,TRBV11-1,NA,TGTGCCAGCAGCTTAGCGTTGGCGGCGGGACAAGACAACCTCCAAGAGACCCAGTACTTC,CASSLALAAGQDNLQETQYF
TRBJ2-1,NA,TRBV18,NA,TGTGCCAGCTCACCACGTACAGGCCCAACCTACAATGAGCAGTTCTTC,CASSPRTGPTYNEQFF
TRBJ2-7,few,TRBV7-2,NA,TGTGCCAGCAGCTTAAAGAGAAAGGTACCCAGGCACGAGCAGTACTTC,CASSLKRKVPRHEQYF
TRBJ2-1,NA,TRBV5-1,TRBD2,TGCGCCAGCAGCCATGGGGCCGGGACTAGCAGCTACAATGAGCAGTTCTTC,CASSHGAGTSSYNEQFF
TRBJ1-2,NA,TRBV29-1,TRBD1,TGCAGCGCCGGGACAGGGGCTGGCTACACCTTC,CSAGTGAGYTF
TRBJ2-3,NA,TRBV14,NA,TGTGCCAGCAGCCAAGAGACAACAGGCTTGGGAAGGGATACGCAGTATTTT,CASSQETTGLGRDTQYF
TRBJ1-4,NA,TRBV27,NA,TGTGCCAGCAGTTCGACGACGGAGAATGAAAAACTGTTTTTT,CASSSTTENEKLFF
TRBJ2-7,NA,TRBV12-5,TRBD1,TGTGCTAGTGGTTTGGCCGGGACAGGGGCCCCCTACGAGCAGTACTTC,CASGLAGTGAPYEQYF
TRBJ1-5,NA,TRBV28,NA,TGTGCCAGCAGTTTACCGTTTGTGGGGAGGAGTCAGCCCCAGCATTTT,CASSLPFVGRSQPQHF
TRBJ1-4,NA,TRBV11-2,TRBD1,TGTGCCAGCAGCGCCCCCGGGACAGGGGATGAAAAACTGTTTTTT,CASSAPGTGDEKLFF
TRBJ2-1,NA,TRBV7-9,NA,TGTGCCAGCAGCCCGCCCGGGAACTCCTACAATGAGCAGTTCTTC,CASSPPGNSYNEQFF
TRBJ2-2,NA,TRBV2,TRBD2,TGTGCCAGCAGTGAATCGAGACTAGCGGGTGTCCTCCTGAACACCGGGGAGCTGTTTTTT,CASSESRLAGVLLNTGELFF
TRBJ1-4,NA,TRBV3-1,TRBD1,TGTGCCAGCAGCCATGGCCCGGGACAGGGGGGCGAAAAACTGTTTTTT,CASSHGPGQGGEKLFF
TRBJ2-4,NA,TRBV28,NA,TGTGCCAGCAGTTTCCCTTCGGTAGGGGAGGTCAAAAACATTCAGTACTTC,CASSFPSVGEVKNIQYF
TRBJ2-5,NA,TRBV11-2,NA,TGTGCCAGCAGCTTAGGCCCGGGATCAGAGACCCAGTACTTC,CASSLGPGSETQYF
TRBJ2-1,NA,TRBV29-1,TRBD2,TGCAGCGTTGAGGGGACTAGCAGCTATGAGCAGTTCTTC,CSVEGTSSYEQFF
TRBJ1-2,NA,TRBV6-5,NA,TGTGCCAGCAGTTACTCATGGGCAGGCTATGGCTACACCTTC,CASSYSWAGYGYTF
TRBJ2-7,once,TRBV6-2/TRBV6-3,TRBD1,TGTGCCAGCATCGAAGGGACAGTCTCCTACGAGCAGTACTTC,CASIEGTVSYEQYF
TRBJ1-6,NA,TRBV25-1,NA,TGTGCCAGCAGTGAATATAGGGCTGGGAATTCACCCCTCCACTTT,CASSEYRAGNSPLHF
TRBJ2-3,NA,TRBV5-1,NA,TGCGCCAGCACGGTGTGGGAAACCACAGATACGCAGTATTTT,CASTVWETTDTQYF
TRBJ2-7,NA,TRBV27,NA,TGTGCCAGCAGTACAGGGTCCCCTTACGAGCAGTACTTC,CASSTGSPYEQYF